Listed below are T cell receptor beta chains from one sample, sequenced in a study of blood T cell repertoires in COVID-19. Only in-frame clones appear in the TCRdb table, and some are missing; sequencing was by immunoSEQ multiplex PCR. The table shows 130,000 or so clones, with just under 85% occurring only once. The sequenced sample consisted of PBMCs or T cells enriched from blood (not recorded which). These TCRs come from a man between 50 and 59 years old who had recovered from COVID-19. The CDR3 runs from the conserved cysteine through the conserved F or W.

v_gene	j_gene	CDR3aa
TRBV7-9	TRBJ1-1	CASSLALTGLPEAFF
TRBV6-4	TRBJ2-5	CASWGGQETQYF
TRBV5-4	TRBJ2-5	CASSFWGLASETQYF
TRBV7-2	TRBJ2-5	CASSLRQQETQYF
TRBV28	TRBJ2-2	CASSLQGSNTGELFF
TRBV18	TRBJ1-1	CASSPPAFTEAFF
TRBV30	TRBJ1-6	CAWSALGGNSPLHF
TRBV10-3	TRBJ2-1	CAISDPGTSGGASRPYNEQFF
TRBV5-5	TRBJ1-5	CASSNGQGRNQPQHF
TRBV30	TRBJ1-4	CASWQEVNEKLFF
TRBV7-2	TRBJ2-7	CASSSRGGATSYEQYF
TRBV3-1/TRBV3-2	TRBJ2-2	CASRNRLPGELFF
TRBV5-4	TRBJ2-1	CASSSTSNEQFF
TRBV5-1	TRBJ1-2	CASSLLTGGPRTNYTF
TRBV12-3/TRBV12-4	TRBJ1-6	CASSFSVPSPLHF
TRBV11-3	TRBJ1-3	CASSLKPDRVAGNTIYF
TRBV6-4	TRBJ1-1	CASSEGTGSTEAFF
TRBV6-2/TRBV6-3	TRBJ2-3	CASSPDRGCCTDTQYF
TRBV27	TRBJ2-4	CASSSLAGGPKNIQYF
TRBV1	TRBJ1-1	CTSSQGHPGQGATEAFF
TRBV5-4	TRBJ2-5	CASSLASGRGQETQYF
TRBV11-2	TRBJ1-5	CASSPGTDSNQPQHF
TRBV20-1	TRBJ1-5	CSASDRQQPQHF
TRBV5-1	TRBJ2-5	CASSLGAGETQYF
TRBV4-3	TRBJ1-6	CASSLSPGDNSPLHF